This T cell receptor beta chain originates from a study of T-cell memory formation after mild COVID-19. Across the study: TCR clusters mostly belonged to single donors. Notes on the study in general: The study detected some responding clones in pre-infection memory, suggesting cross-reactive memory joined. Later expanders leaned toward CD4+, whereas clones contracting from day 15 to 85 were balanced CD4/CD8.

A 5'RACE reaction primed in the constant segment made cDNA libraries of TCR alpha and TCR beta, and these carried sample barcodes and UMIs. One entry per CDR3 protein results from TCRdb running MiXCR on the 5' RACE reads. The repertoire holds 15,000 to 20,000 distinct CDR3 sequences, with over 20% as singletons. In regard to this clonotype: What it binds is not known.

The material sequenced was PBMCs or a T cell subset sorted from them (not recorded which). The clonotype comes from a man aged 18 to 35 who had mild COVID-19 (a few samples of this study predate the infection). Cell type and time point are not known.

The CDR3 nucleotides read TGTGCCAGCAGTTTACACTATGGCTACACCTTC. Translation gives CASSLHYGYTF. V is TRBV12-3 or TRBV12-4 and J is TRBJ1-2; no clear D. The CDR3 totals 11 residues. V was trimmed by 2 bases and J by 3 bases, leaving 1 base between them.